The entry below describes one TCR beta chain. Its matching antigen is unknown. This sample was included in a study of blood T cells in healthy people across ages. The study, taken as a whole, reports: Changes in expanded clonotypes were possibly confounded, as the CMV status of donors was unknown.

Looked up from germline, CDR1 is ENHRY and CDR2 is SYGVKD. The CDR3 extends over 13 amino acids. V lost 2 bases to trimming and J lost 9 bases; unmatched junction nucleotides: 6. A sample-barcoded 5' primer and a J-beta primer mix were used in a second PCR of roughly 7 to 11 cycles. Using its own MiXCR run on the 5' RACE reads, TCRdb lists one record per CDR3 protein. Of some 1.7 million distinct CDR3 sequences in the sample, 28% were seen once. This clonotype was obtained from a woman aged 30 to 39 in good health. The sequencing sample was made of blood. The rearrangement uses TRBV10-3 and TRBJ2-7; 8 nucleotides line up with TRBD2. This chain's CDR3 is CAISELAGTLQYF. The CDR3 nucleotides are TGTGCCATCAGTGAGCTAGCGGGTACTTTGCAGTACTTC.